Shown below are 8 T cell receptor beta chains from a single sample sequenced in a study of identical twins. Using its own MiXCR run on the 5' RACE reads, TCRdb lists one record per CDR3 protein. The sample yields more than 400,000 distinct CDR3 sequences, over 12% seen once. The same sample was also studied in work on yellow fever vaccine responses in identical twins.

The specimen sequenced was CD4+ T cells sorted from blood. These receptors were collected from a woman aged 18-35 years in good health.

This clonotype was detected a few times. V is TRBV9 and J is TRBJ2-5, with 7 bases lining up with TRBD1. The V gene end was trimmed by 4 bases and the J gene end by 5 bases; junction bases not matched to a gene: 11. The CDR3 spans 15 residues. Germline CDR1 and CDR2: SGDLS and YYNGEE. CDR3 in DNA: TGTGCCAGCAGCAGGGGGCGGACTCCGGGGGAGACCCAGTACTTC. The encoded protein is CASSRGRTPGETQYF. Full variable domain (outside the CDR3, taken from reference TRBV9 and TRBJ2-5): DSGVTQTPKHLITATGQRVTLRCSPRSGDLSVYWYQQSLDQGLQFLIQYYNGEERAKGNILERFSAQQFPDLHSELNLSSLELGDSALYFCASSRGRTPGETQYFGPGTRLLVL.

The chain carries TRBV12-3 or TRBV12-4 and TRBJ2-1; 8 nucleotides align to TRBD1. The CDR3 is 16 residues long. V was clipped by 2 bases and J by 5 bases; unmatched bases: 8. Written as DNA, the CDR3 is TGTGCCAGCAGTTTAAGACGGGCAGGGGGCAACAATGAGCAGTTCTTC. It encodes CASSLRRAGGNNEQFF.

This clonotype has more than one count but fewer than ten. This sequence joins TRBV25-1 and TRBJ2-2; weak D call: TRBD1 (6 bases). CDR1 is MGHDK and CDR2 is SYGVNS in the germline V gene. V was trimmed by 4 bases and J by 4 bases, leaving 19 bases between them. This CDR3 has 17 amino acids. The CDR3 sequence is CASSAGTTLWVTGELFF. Here the CDR3 DNA reads TGTGCCAGCAGTGCTGGGACAACCCTTTGGGTCACCGGGGAGCTGTTTTTT.

The chain couples TRBV5-1 to TRBJ2-2, with 10 nucleotides matching TRBD2. The CDR3 length is 16 residues. From germline, CDR1 is SGHRS and CDR2 YFSETQ. The V segment lost 4 bases and the J segment 4 bases; nucleotides outside the gene matches: 7. The CDR3 bases are TGCGCCAGCAGCCCACCGGGACTAGCGTTCACCGGGGAGCTGTTTTTT. It codes for CASSPPGLAFTGELFF.

The chain has TRBV13 and TRBJ2-3, with no clear D. Germline V gene sequence: CDR1 PRHDT, CDR2 FYEKMQ (reference sequence). V lost 4 bases and J lost 1, with 9 bases in between. The CDR3 runs 14 residues. In nucleotides, the CDR3 is TGTGCCAGCAGCTGGTCTCTGCGCACAGATACGCAGTATTTT. Its protein product is CASSWSLRTDTQYF.

The rearrangement links TRBV28 to TRBJ1-5, with 9 bases lining up with TRBD1. This CDR3 contains 15 residues. V shed 3 bases, J shed 4 bases, and the junction held 4 bases outside the gene matches. The germline V gene encodes CDR1 MDHEN and CDR2 SYDVKM. Here the CDR3 DNA reads TGTGCCAGCAGTTTTTACGGGACAGGGAATCAGCCCCAGCATTTT. This codes for CASSFYGTGNQPQHF.

The chain couples TRBV6-1 to TRBJ1-6, with TRBD1 identical over 10 bases. Germline V gene lookup returns CDR1 MNHNS and CDR2 SASEGT. Germline trimming cut 6 bases from V and 7 bases from J; bases unmatched to any gene: 6. The CDR3 length is 15 residues. The DNA of the CDR3 is TGTGCCAGCAGGCATGGGACAGGGGCAAATTCACCCCTCCACTTT. Amino acid sequence: CASRHGTGANSPLHF.

The chain is built from TRBV6-6 and TRBJ1-2, with TRBD1 identical over 9 bases. Germline V gene lookup returns CDR1 MNHNY and CDR2 SVGAGI (reference sequence). The CDR3 totals 13 residues. With V trimmed by 6 bases and J by 7 bases, 6 bases remained unmatched. Here the CDR3 DNA reads TGTGCCAGCAGGAGGACAGGGGAGAGTGGCTACACCTTC. Translating gives CASRRTGESGYTF.